The 25 T cell receptor beta chains given below trace back to one sample, sequenced in a study of cytomegalovirus exposure and HLA in healthy donors. PCR involved 60 Vbeta and 13 Jbeta primers. TCRdb's table, derived via immunoSEQ multiplex PCR, lists solely in-frame clones and lacks some. The sample carries about 77,000 clones, 78% recorded once. The source material was PBMCs. Every receptor here comes from a man in his forties in good health and CMV-seronegative.

This clone was observed a handful of times. The genes are TRBV4-1 and TRBJ1-5; D is undetermined. Trimming took off 0 bases at V and 6 bases at J, with 6 bases between the two ends. The CDR3 has 13 residues. Germline V gene data show CDR1 as MGHRA and CDR2 as YSYEKL. The DNA of the CDR3 is TGCGCCAGCAGCCAAGAAGGGAGTCAGCCCCAGCATTTT. It encodes CASSQEGSQPQHF.

The chain joins TRBV30 to TRBJ1-1; 8 bases are a match to TRBD1. After removal of 2 bases from V and 2 bases from J, the junction contained 4 bases not matched to a gene. The CDR3 has 14 amino acids. The germline V gene encodes CDR1 GTSNPN and CDR2 SVGIG (reference sequence). The CDR3 sequence is CAWSIGQGNTEAFF. As DNA, the CDR3 is TGTGCCTGGAGTATAGGACAGGGAAACACTGAAGCTTTCTTT.

The chain combines TRBV30 with TRBJ2-1; D gene ambiguous. CDR3 length: 11 amino acids. Trimming took 4 bases from V and 2 from J, leaving 3 bases between them. Germline CDR1 is GTSNPN and CDR2 is SVGIG (reference sequence). Here the CDR3 reads CAWTTYNEQFF. The DNA for the CDR3 is TGTGCCTGGACCACCTACAATGAGCAGTTCTTC.

This chain uses TRBV11-2 with TRBJ2-5, with 12 positions matching TRBD2. Germline CDR1 is SGHAT and CDR2 is FQNNGV. The V segment lost 2 bases and the J segment 1 base; nucleotides outside the gene matches: 5. The CDR3 spans 17 residues. The CDR3 nucleotides read TGTGCCAGCAGCTTATCGGCTAGCGGGGGGGCCCAAGAGACCCAGTACTTC. It translates to CASSLSASGGAQETQYF.

This chain connects TRBV28 to TRBJ1-5; 7 nucleotides line up with TRBD1. With 5 bases clipped from V and 3 bases from J, the junction kept 16 bases outside the gene matches. This CDR3 region has 18 residues. Germline loops: CDR1 MDHEN, CDR2 SYDVKM. The CDR3 DNA follows: TGTGCCAGCAGTCTAATGGGTAACAGACAGGGATTCAATCAGCCCCAGCATTTT. Encoded protein: CASSLMGNRQGFNQPQHF. Together with reference TRBV28 and TRBJ1-5, the CDR3 gives the full variable domain: DVKVTQSSRYLVKRTGEKVFLECVQDMDHENMFWYRQDPGLGLRLIYFSYDVKMKEKGDIPEGYSVSREKKERFSLILESASTNQTSMYLCASSLMGNRQGFNQPQHFGDGTRLSIL.

The V call is TRBV12-5, the J call TRBJ2-3; 7 bases agree with TRBD2. Germline loops: CDR1 LGHNT, CDR2 FRNRAP. V trimming: 1 base; J trimming: 8 bases; junction bases outside the gene matches: 3. The CDR3 is 13 residues long. CDR3 DNA: TGTGCTAGTGGTTTGGAAGCGGGGACTACGCAGTATTTT. This encodes CASGLEAGTTQYF. The full variable domain, completed using reference TRBV12-5 and TRBJ2-3, is DARVTQTPRHKVTEMGQEVTMRCQPILGHNTVFWYRQTMMQGLELLAYFRNRAPLDDSGMPKDRFSAEMPDATLATLKIQPSEPRDSAVYFCASGLEAGTTQYFGPGTRLTVL.

V is TRBV2 and J is TRBJ2-7, with D possibly TRBD1 on 5 matching bases. The CDR3 extends over 12 amino acids. The V end was cut by 7 bases, the J end by 6 bases, with 13 bases between. Germline V gene lookup returns CDR1 SNHLY and CDR2 FYNNEI. The CDR3 loop reads CASTALRGEQYF. CDR3 sequence (DNA): TGTGCCAGCACCGCCCTAAGGGGCGAGCAGTACTTC.

The J gene is TRBJ2-5, the V gene TRBV30; 7 bases match TRBD1. The end of the DNA fits TRBJ2-7 better, so the J call may be wrong. Germline CDR1 is GTSNPN and CDR2 is SVGIG (reference sequence). This CDR3 is 14 amino acids long. This CDR3 reads CAWSRDRGSYEQYF. The CDR3 DNA follows: TGTGCCTGGAGCCGGGACAGAGGCTCCTACGAGCAGTACTTC.

The V gene is TRBV18, the J gene TRBJ2-1; 7 nucleotides line up with TRBD1. This CDR3 comprises 16 residues. Germline CDR1 and CDR2: KGHSH and LQKENI. The ends lost 0 bases at V and 2 bases at J; junction bases unmatched: 4. The chain's CDR3 is CASSPPNRGAYNEQFF. The CDR3 coding sequence is TGTGCCAGCTCACCACCGAACAGGGGTGCCTACAATGAGCAGTTCTTC.

The rearrangement uses TRBV9 and TRBJ2-1, with 12 bases fitting TRBD2. The J segment lost 7 bases and the V segment lost 1 base, leaving 3 bases of the junction unmatched. The V gene's germline CDR1 is SGDLS and CDR2 YYNGEE. The CDR3 loop spans 15 amino acids. CDR3 sequence (DNA): TGTGCCAGCAGCGTACAACTAGCGGGGGGTAATGAGCAGTTCTTC. It specifies CASSVQLAGGNEQFF.

J is TRBJ1-2 and V is TRBV15; 9 bases fit TRBD1. In germline, CDR1 is LNHNV, CDR2 YYDKDF (reference sequence). The junction had 5 bases not matched to a gene; V was cut back by 2 bases and J by 7 bases. The CDR3 is made up of 14 amino acids. The CDR3 protein is CATSRHRDRVGYTF. The CDR3 DNA follows: TGTGCCACCAGCAGACACCGGGACAGGGTTGGCTACACCTTC.

The chain employs TRBV2 and TRBJ2-7; TRBD2 aligns across 13 bases. Germline assignment: CDR1 SNHLY and CDR2 FYNNEI. The V and J ends lost 7 bases and 6 bases, in that order; junction bases with no gene match: 6. The CDR3 length is 14 residues. The CDR3 DNA reads as TGTGCCAGCACCCCAGGGACTAGCGGGGCCGAGCAGTACTTC. Translating gives CASTPGTSGAEQYF.

The V call is TRBV9, the J call TRBJ1-5; D is perhaps TRBD1 (6 bases). Per germline, CDR1 SGDLS and CDR2 YYNGEE. This CDR3 region has 13 residues. V lost 3 bases and J lost 5, with 9 bases in between. Here the CDR3 DNA reads TGTGCCAGCAGCGAGGACAGTGATCAGCCCCAGCATTTT. This translates into CASSEDSDQPQHF.

CDR3 nucleotides: TGTGCCAGCAGCTTAGTGTTAGGCCCTAGGCACACTGAAGCTTTCTTT. Its translation is CASSLVLGPRHTEAFF. The J gene is TRBJ1-1, the V gene TRBV11-2; D gene ambiguous. The germline CDR1 and CDR2 sequences are SGHAT and FQNNGV. The CDR3 spans 16 residues. Trimming left V 1 base short and J 3 bases short, with 15 bases between.

This sequence joins TRBV21-1 and TRBJ2-2; the table's D call, TRBD1, has no DNA check behind it. TRBV21-1 is reported as a pseudogene. The CDR3 spans 15 residues. CDR3 bases: TGTGCCAGCAGCGAGGACAGGGTGAACACCGGGGAGCTGTTTTTT. Its protein is CASSEDRVNTGELFF.

The V gene is TRBV28, the J gene TRBJ2-6; 9 nucleotides match TRBD1. Germline CDR1 is MDHEN and CDR2 is SYDVKM. V shed 3 bases and J 3 bases; nucleotides not matched to a gene: 6. This CDR3 region has 17 residues. CDR3 sequence: CASSFGTGIGGANVLTF. The CDR3 nucleotides read TGTGCCAGCAGTTTTGGGACAGGGATCGGTGGGGCCAACGTCCTGACTTTC.

This clone was recorded once. The chain joins TRBV29-1 to TRBJ1-2, with TRBD1 matching 7 bases. CDR1 and CDR2 (germline): SQVTM, ANQGSEA. V shed 6 bases, J shed 4 bases, and the junction held 8 bases outside the gene matches. CDR3 length equals 13 residues. CDR3 residues: CSVGTVHGYGYTF. CDR3 bases: TGCAGCGTAGGGACAGTTCACGGCTATGGCTACACCTTC.

The V and J genes are TRBV6-6 and TRBJ1-3; D perhaps matches TRBD1 (5 bases). This CDR3 contains 14 residues. The V end lost 5 bases, the J end lost 4 bases, and 12 bases lay between the germline ends. Per the germline V gene, CDR1 is MNHNY and CDR2 is SVGAGI (reference sequence). CDR3: CASSRQGSGNTIYF. Written as DNA, the CDR3 is TGTGCCAGCAGTAGGCAGGGTTCCGGAAACACCATATATTTT.

The chain carries TRBV6-5 and TRBJ1-6; 7 bases agree with TRBD1. This CDR3 contains 16 residues. Germline-derived CDR1 and CDR2 are MNHEY and SVGAGI. The V gene end was trimmed by 2 bases and the J gene end by 7 bases; junction bases not matched to a gene: 8. In DNA, the CDR3 is TGTGCCAGCAGTTACCCGACAGGGTTGGGGAATTCACCCCTCCACTTT. This codes for CASSYPTGLGNSPLHF.

This chain connects TRBV5-6 to TRBJ2-3, with 9 bases matching TRBD2. The length of the CDR3 is 16 residues. CDR1 is SGHDT and CDR2 is YYEEEE in the germline V gene. With 0 bases clipped from V and 5 bases from J, the junction kept 7 bases outside the gene matches. The CDR3 DNA reads as TGTGCCAGCAGCTTGGTTGCGGGGGGGCCGGGAGATACGCAGTATTTT. Its translation is CASSLVAGGPGDTQYF.

This clone was observed a few times. The chain recombines TRBV6-1 with TRBJ1-3; D gene ambiguous. Trimming shortened V by 1 base and J by 10 bases, and 17 bases separated the two germline ends. This CDR3 has 15 amino acids. CDR1 and CDR2 from the germline V gene are MNHNS and SASEGT. CDR3 amino acids: CASSEVFGSRGTIYF. CDR3 sequence (DNA): TGTGCCAGCAGTGAAGTATTTGGGTCTAGAGGGACCATATATTTT.

The CDR3 region has the DNA TGTGCCAGCAGCATCTCCGGGACAGGAAATGAAAAACTGTTTTTT. Encoded protein: CASSISGTGNEKLFF. The chain uses TRBV7-2 and TRBJ1-4; 8 nucleotides line up with TRBD1. The germline V gene has CDR1 SGHTA and CDR2 FQGNSA. There are 15 residues in the CDR3. The V and J ends lost 5 bases and 5 bases, in that order; junction bases with no gene match: 7. Filled out from reference TRBV7-2 and TRBJ1-4, the complete variable domain reads GAGVSQSPSNKVTEKGKDVELRCDPISGHTALYWYRQSLGQGLEFLIYFQGNSAPDKSGLPSDRFSAERTGGSVSTLTIQRTQQEDSAVYLCASSISGTGNEKLFFGSGTQLSVL.

The V call is TRBV7-9, the J call TRBJ2-5, with TRBD2 as a possible D gene (5 bases). Germline values: CDR1 SEHNR, CDR2 FQNEAQ (reference sequence). The length of the CDR3 is 17 residues. Trimming shortened V by 2 bases and J by 4 bases, and 20 bases separated the two germline ends. For the CDR3, the DNA is TGTGCCAGCAGCTTAAATTTAAATTTCCGGGGTTTAGAGACCCAGTACTTC. Protein: CASSLNLNFRGLETQYF.

The chain uses TRBV10-3 and TRBJ2-7; 7 bases map to TRBD1. Germline CDR1 and CDR2: ENHRY and SYGVKD. V was clipped by 7 bases and J by 4 bases; unmatched bases: 10. This CDR3 is 14 amino acids long. CDR3 nucleotide sequence: TGTGCCATCACTCGCGACAGGGATCTTTACGAGCAGTACTTC. Its protein product is CAITRDRDLYEQYF.

The V gene is TRBV28, the J gene TRBJ2-2, with a possible D match to TRBD1 (5 bases). This CDR3 contains 15 residues. Between the trimmed V and J ends, which lost 3 bases and 3 bases, there was a span of 11 bases. CDR1 and CDR2 (germline): MDHEN, SYDVKM. For the CDR3, the DNA is TGTGCCAGCAGTTTTTGGCAGGGCCACACCGGGGAGCTGTTTTTT. Amino acid sequence: CASSFWQGHTGELFF.